Many counts were recorded for the clone carrying this T cell receptor beta chain. As yet, its antigen is unknown. RNA transcripts were the template, and TCR beta CDR3 regions were amplified from them. After a first-round RT-PCR with HTBI primers, a second-round multiplex PCR was run. TCRdb analysed the multiplex PCR reads with MiXCR anew, one entry per CDR3 protein. The table includes roughly 610,000 distinct CDR3 sequences, roughly 20% detected once. The sample originates from a study of Graves' ophthalmopathy and Graves' hyperthyroidism. Hyperthyroidism cases were recent diagnoses of under 2 months' duration in people aged 18 to 65. No donor had other autoimmune disease, uncontrolled infection, pregnancy or lactation. Fresh peripheral blood, roughly 9.4 ml, was the PBMC source. V lost 5 bases to trimming and J lost 6 bases, with 23 bases between them. This CDR3 comprises 16 residues. From germline, CDR1 is MNHNS and CDR2 SASEGT.

Study-wide results and limits: Thyroid clonotypes that were expanded above 0.001 frequency mostly also appeared in blood.

Sequenced sample: peripheral blood. This receptor was identified in a woman aged 18 to 35 with stable Graves' hyperthyroidism. Some clones in this sample may be carry-over from other donors' samples. The rearrangement joins TRBV6-1 to TRBJ2-7; TRBD1 is a possible D gene (5 bases). CDR3 sequence (DNA): TGTGCCAGCAGTCGGACACCCTATCCCACGATTCCCGAGCAGTACTTC. This translates into CASSRTPYPTIPEQYF.